The T cell receptor beta chain under discussion was sequenced for a study of beta chain features in type 1 diabetes. General study findings and limits: Within the patient group, naive, central memory and Treg TCRB repertoires appeared more similar to each other than within healthy donors.

CDR1 is SGHNT, CDR2 YYREEE, per germline (reference sequence). The CDR3 loop spans 15 amino acids. Trimming stripped 0 bases from V and 3 bases from J, with 12 bases between. Via CD45RO/CCR7/CD25/CD127/CD95/CD27, cells of the CD4+ naive, central memory, regulatory and stem cell-like memory subsets were sorted. Isolated RNA was reverse transcribed in full, so expressed TCRB transcripts were sequenced. Only in-frame clones appear in the TCRdb table, and some are missing; sequencing was by immunoSEQ multiplex PCR. In the table there are a few hundred thousand clones, around 20% of which are singletons. The table lists this clone with a few counts. Its antigen is unidentified.

This clonotype was obtained from a woman aged 18 to 35 in good health. Sequencing input: naive CD4+ T cells from blood. This chain links TRBV5-4 with TRBJ1-2; a weak D match, TRBD1 (6 bases). The CDR3 DNA reads TGTGCCAGCAGCTTGGGACAGGTGGACTACTATGGCTACACCTTC. Its protein product is CASSLGQVDYYGYTF.